These T cell receptor beta chains were read from a single sample in a study of CD8 T cells in Susac syndrome. TCRdb recomputed calls from the immunoSEQ multiplex PCR reads with MiXCR, one row per CDR3 protein. The sample gives around 300,000 distinct CDR3 sequences, 89% of which show up once; 0.18% is in the top ten. The sample taken for sequencing was CD8+ T cells from PBMCs. The receptors were gathered from a human donor with multiple sclerosis. CDR3s include the opening cysteine and the closing phenylalanine or tryptophan.

V	J	CDR3
TRBV13	TRBJ1-1	CASSLPGLGDTEAFF
TRBV18	TRBJ2-2	CASSPPGQVDTGELFF
TRBV4-3	TRBJ2-7	CASSQVRVSYEQYF
TRBV29-1	TRBJ2-1	CSADSGTVPYNEQFF
TRBV19	TRBJ2-7	CAGNRDEGNREVCEQYF
TRBV6-2/TRBV6-3	TRBJ1-2	CASTHDPYGYTF
TRBV29-1	TRBJ1-1	CSVVGRMNTEAFF
TRBV27	TRBJ1-5	CASSLSQGGNQPQHF
TRBV5-1	TRBJ2-1	CASSLGPGDRGYNEQFF
TRBV6-6	TRBJ2-3	CASSQRGADTQYF
TRBV9	TRBJ1-5	CASSPDPRQPQHF
TRBV29-1	TRBJ1-3	CSVRGLTGGSGNTIYF
TRBV18	TRBJ2-1	CASSPPSGGNEQFF
TRBV4-1	TRBJ2-1	CASSQDRLVDEQFF
TRBV20-1	TRBJ2-7	CSALIAAGGYEQYF
TRBV4-3	TRBJ2-3	CASSRTGGSMGSDTQYF
TRBV7-8	TRBJ2-2	CASRNPRTSGTNTGELFF
TRBV27	TRBJ1-1	CASSWVPGGRNTEAFF
TRBV6-2/TRBV6-3	TRBJ2-7	CASSYIGSSYEQYF
TRBV28	TRBJ2-7	CASRDRESYEQYF
TRBV30	TRBJ1-4	CAWSLLGRTEVEKLFF
TRBV4-3	TRBJ2-7	CASSQEVVLALGVEQYF
TRBV6-1	TRBJ2-3	CASSDIGGASTDTQYF
TRBV7-2	TRBJ2-7	CASSSGLHLYEQYF
TRBV29-1	TRBJ2-1	CSVVWLAGANEQFF
TRBV6-2/TRBV6-3	TRBJ2-7	CASSYLGTGNSYEQYF
TRBV7-2	TRBJ2-3	CASSLLAGGADTQYF
TRBV20-1	TRBJ2-1	CSARVAGGNEQFF
TRBV6-2/TRBV6-3	TRBJ2-1	CASSYSMTSGSYEQFF
TRBV27	TRBJ1-1	CASSLWGGLGTEAFF
TRBV27	TRBJ1-1	CASSLGSRAFF
TRBV20-1	TRBJ2-1	CSARHPARNEQFF
TRBV7-9	TRBJ1-5	CASSLGPGVNQPQHF
TRBV3-1	TRBJ2-7	CASSHPDGSSYEQYF